The source of this T cell receptor beta chain is a study of T-cell reconstitution after alpha-beta-depleted transplantation in children. Germline-derived CDR1 and CDR2 are LNHNV and YYDKDF (reference sequence). This CDR3 has 16 amino acids. The V segment lost 4 bases and the J segment 0 bases; nucleotides outside the gene matches: 3. There are many counts of this clonotype. As it was prepared, the TCRbeta library received unique molecular identifiers. TCRdb passed the PCR reads through MiXCR, listing each CDR3 protein once. The sample lists roughly 500,000 distinct CDR3 sequences; 18% were seen once. The chain is built from TRBV15 and TRBJ2-6; TRBD1 matches 7 bases. The material sequenced was PBMCs from the stem cell graft donor, taken from the stem cell graft. The sequence was obtained from a human donor who donated a stem cell graft to a child with acute lymphoblastic leukemia. DNA for the CDR3: TGTGCCACCAGCACTAACAGGGGCTCTGGGGCCAACGTCCTGACTTTC. Amino acid sequence: CATSTNRGSGANVLTF.